The rows below give T cell receptor beta chains drawn from one sample of a study of T cells after posttransplantation cyclophosphamide. The protocol was immunoSEQ multiplex PCR, while the TCRdb copy is restricted to in-frame clones and leaves out a portion. The sample includes about 26,000 clones, none of them occurring once. Input material: PBMCs. These receptors all come from a man in his fifties or sixties in good health, CMV-negative, and a related stem cell transplant donor. The CDR3 runs from the conserved cysteine through the conserved F or W. D genes are given only for firm matches. Rows may omit the clone size; those that give it use once, few, many or a size class.

CDR3 length | J gene | clone size | V gene | D gene | CDR3 DNA | CDR3 protein
13 | TRBJ1-1 | many | TRBV5-1 | - | TGCGCCAGCATACCCGACACAAACACTGAAGCTTTCTTT | CASIPDTNTEAFF
15 | TRBJ1-3 | many | TRBV7-9 | TRBD1 | TGTGCCAGCAGCTTACAGGGGGCCTCTGGAAACACCATATATTTT | CASSLQGASGNTIYF
15 | TRBJ2-2 | many | TRBV5-6 | - | TGTGCCAGCAGCTCACAGGGTAGTTGGACCGGGGAGCTGTTTTTT | CASSSQGSWTGELFF
16 | TRBJ1-4 | many | TRBV6-6 | - | TGTGCCAGCAGTGGCGGGTTTAGTGCAACTAATGAAAAACTGTTTTTT | CASSGGFSATNEKLFF
16 | TRBJ1-6 | many | TRBV7-9 | TRBD1 | TGTGCCAGCAGCTTAGGGGCAGGGGGCAGCGGTTCACCCCTCCACTTT | CASSLGAGGSGSPLHF
13 | TRBJ2-7 | many | TRBV2 | - | TGTGCCAGCACCACAGACGCCCTCTACGAGCAGTACTTC | CASTTDALYEQYF
16 | TRBJ2-7 | many | TRBV6-4 | TRBD1 | TGTGCCAGCAGCGAAATTCCGGGACAGGGGGCCCACGAGCAGTACTTC | CASSEIPGQGAHEQYF
14 | TRBJ2-3 | many | TRBV30 | TRBD1 | TGTGCCTGGAAAAGACAGGGGGCTTCGGATACGCAGTATTTT | CAWKRQGASDTQYF
16 | TRBJ2-5 | many | TRBV5-1 | TRBD2 | TGCGCCAGCAGCTTGGCCCCGGGGGGGGCGAGGGAGACCCAGTACTTC | CASSLAPGGARETQYF
16 | TRBJ2-7 | many | TRBV10-3 | TRBD2 | TGTGCCATCAGTGAGTCGGATAGCGGGAGCCCCTACGAGCAGTACTTC | CAISESDSGSPYEQYF
14 | TRBJ2-2 | many | TRBV19 | - | TGTGCCAGTAAGATACGGAGAAACACCGGGGAGCTGTTTTTT | CASKIRRNTGELFF
13 | TRBJ1-2 | many | TRBV29-1 | - | TGCAGCGTTGAAGATACGGGGAACCATGGCTACACCTTC | CSVEDTGNHGYTF
15 | TRBJ2-3 | many | TRBV5-1 | - | TGCGCCAGCAGCTTGGTGGGCACGGGCACAGATACGCAGTATTTT | CASSLVGTGTDTQYF
15 | TRBJ1-2 | many | TRBV4-2 | - | TGTGCCAGCAGCCAAGGAGGCAGGGATCACTATGGCTACACCTTC | CASSQGGRDHYGYTF
14 | TRBJ1-5 | many | TRBV28 | - | TGTGCCAGCAGTTTTCTTCAGGGTACGCAGCCCCAGCATTTT | CASSFLQGTQPQHF
15 | TRBJ2-7 | many | TRBV30 | TRBD1 | TGTGCCTGGAGTGAACCCGACAGGGCCCTCTACGAGCAGTACTTC | CAWSEPDRALYEQYF
15 | TRBJ2-3 | many | TRBV5-1 | TRBD2 | TGCGCCAGCAGAGAGCGGGGGGGACGGGGAGATACGCAGTATTTT | CASRERGGRGDTQYF
13 | TRBJ1-2 | many | TRBV7-3 | - | TGTGCCAGCAGCTTCATTGGGGGCGGTGGCTACACCTTC | CASSFIGGGGYTF
21 | TRBJ2-4 | few | TRBV27 | TRBD1 | TGTGCCAGCAGTTCAGATCCCCCGGGACAGGGGCTGGTATCCGCCAAAAACATTCAGTACTTC | CASSSDPPGQGLVSAKNIQYF
14 | TRBJ1-5 | many | TRBV2 | TRBD1 | TGTGCCAGCCAAAGACAGGGCAGCAATCAGCCCCAGCATTTT | CASQRQGSNQPQHF
15 | TRBJ2-7 | few | TRBV6-6 | TRBD1 | TGTGCCAGCAGGTCTCTAGGGACAGGGGAGAACGAGCAGTACTTC | CASRSLGTGENEQYF
17 | TRBJ2-1 | many | TRBV5-1 | TRBD1 | TGCGCCAGCAGCTCCGAGGGACAGGGGCTCACCTACAATGAGCAGTTCTTC | CASSSEGQGLTYNEQFF
15 | TRBJ2-7 | many | TRBV5-1 | TRBD1 | TGCGCCAGCAGCACGAGAGGGGGCCGGACCTACGAGCAGTACTTC | CASSTRGGRTYEQYF
11 | TRBJ1-1 | many | TRBV19 | - | TGTGCCAGTAGGTCGGGGGGCGAAGCTTTCTTT | CASRSGGEAFF
14 | TRBJ1-1 | many | TRBV7-3 | TRBD1 | TGTGCCAGCAGCAGCGGACAGGGAAACACTGAAGCTTTCTTT | CASSSGQGNTEAFF
18 | TRBJ2-3 | many | TRBV30 | TRBD2 | TGTGCCTGGAGTGCCAGGTGGGGAGCGGGGGGATTCACAGATACGCAGTATTTT | CAWSARWGAGGFTDTQYF
12 | TRBJ1-1 | many | TRBV30 | TRBD1 | TGTGCCTGGAGCGACAGGGGGCCTGAAGCTTTCTTT | CAWSDRGPEAFF
15 | TRBJ2-7 | many | TRBV9 | TRBD2 | TGTGCCAGCAGCGTGCGAGGGCTAGCGGGAGACGAGCAGTACTTC | CASSVRGLAGDEQYF
18 | TRBJ2-1 | many | TRBV10-3 | TRBD1 | TGTGCCATCAGAGGGCTACAGGGGGCCAATAGCTCCTACAATGAGCAGTTCTTC | CAIRGLQGANSSYNEQFF
14 | TRBJ2-5 | many | TRBV5-1 | TRBD1 | TGCGCCAGCAGTTATGACAGGGGGGTAGAGACCCAGTACTTC | CASSYDRGVETQYF
15 | TRBJ2-1 | many | TRBV27 | TRBD2 | TGTGCCAGCAGTTTACGGGGGGGGAATTACAATGAGCAGTTCTTC | CASSLRGGNYNEQFF
15 | TRBJ2-2 | many | TRBV5-1 | TRBD1 | TGCGCCAGCAGCTTAGGACAGGGGGCGGCCGGGGAGCTGTTTTTT | CASSLGQGAAGELFF
14 | TRBJ2-5 | many | TRBV5-4 | TRBD1 | TGTGCCAGCAGCAAAGGGGACAGTAAAGAGACCCAGTACTTC | CASSKGDSKETQYF
14 | TRBJ2-1 | many | TRBV5-1 | TRBD2 | TGCGCCAGCAGCCCTGGACTAGCGGAGAATGAGCAGTTCTTC | CASSPGLAENEQFF
13 | TRBJ2-5 | many | TRBV2 | - | TGTGCCAGCTCGGCGGGCCCTCGGGAGACCCAGTACTTC | CASSAGPRETQYF
15 | TRBJ2-2 | many | TRBV4-2 | - | TGTGCCAGCAGCCCTGGGACAACAAACACCGGGGAGCTGTTTTTT | CASSPGTTNTGELFF
20 | TRBJ2-5 | many | TRBV14 | TRBD2 | TGTGCCAGCAGCCAAGTGCTATGGACTAGCGGGAGGGCCAAGGGAGAGACCCAGTACTTC | CASSQVLWTSGRAKGETQYF
12 | TRBJ2-2 | many | TRBV11-2 | - | TGTGCCAGCAGCCTCGTCTACGGGGAGCTGTTTTTT | CASSLVYGELFF
18 | TRBJ2-3 | many | TRBV28 | - | TGTGCCAGCAGCAAGCAACTGTGGGGGGAGGGGGTCACAGATACGCAGTATTTT | CASSKQLWGEGVTDTQYF
15 | TRBJ1-5 | - | TRBV6-5 | - | TGTGCCAGCAGCTTGAACGCAGGGAGCAATCAGCCCCAGCATTTT | CASSLNAGSNQPQHF
14 | TRBJ2-1 | many | TRBV6-4 | - | TGTGCCAGCAGTGCAGGGACAAAAACGGGTGAGCAGTTCTTC | CASSAGTKTGEQFF
16 | TRBJ2-5 | many | TRBV11-2 | TRBD2 | TGTGCCAGCAGCTTAGTATCGGGCGGGGGGGCGGAGACCCAGTACTTC | CASSLVSGGGAETQYF
12 | TRBJ2-3 | many | TRBV2 | - | TGTGCCAGCAGTGAAGCCAAGGGGACGCAGTATTTT | CASSEAKGTQYF
18 | TRBJ2-6 | many | TRBV7-9 | - | TGTGCCAGCAGCTTACCAGGGTTTGGATCCGCTGGGGCCAACGTCCTGACTTTC | CASSLPGFGSAGANVLTF
15 | TRBJ1-5 | few | TRBV6-5 | TRBD1 | TGTGCCAGCAGTGTCCCACAGGGGCGGGATCAGCCCCAGCATTTT | CASSVPQGRDQPQHF
12 | TRBJ1-1 | many | TRBV6-1 | - | TGTGCCAGCAGGAGACAGAACACTGAAGCTTTCTTT | CASRRQNTEAFF